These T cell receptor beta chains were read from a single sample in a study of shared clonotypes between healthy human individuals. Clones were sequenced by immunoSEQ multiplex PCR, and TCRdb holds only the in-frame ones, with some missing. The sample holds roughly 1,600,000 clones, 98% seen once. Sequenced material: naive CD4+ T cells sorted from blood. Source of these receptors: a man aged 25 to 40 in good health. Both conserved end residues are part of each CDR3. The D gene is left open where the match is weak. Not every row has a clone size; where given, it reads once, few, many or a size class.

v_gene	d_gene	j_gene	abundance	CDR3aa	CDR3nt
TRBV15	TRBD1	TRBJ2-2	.	CATGTEHTGELFF	TGTGCCACCGGGACAGAGCACACCGGGGAGCTGTTTTTT
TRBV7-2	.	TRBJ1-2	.	CASSLVSQGNNYGYTF	TGTGCCAGCAGCTTAGTTTCGCAGGGAAATAACTATGGCTACACCTTC
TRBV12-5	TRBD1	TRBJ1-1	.	CASGLVLGQGPMNTEAFF	TGTGCTAGTGGTTTGGTACTCGGACAGGGACCGATGAACACTGAAGCTTTCTTT
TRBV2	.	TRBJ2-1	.	CASSGDLIGEQFF	TGTGCCAGCAGTGGGGACCTAATAGGTGAGCAGTTCTTC
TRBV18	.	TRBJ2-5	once	CASSPRGLSQETQYF	TGTGCCAGCTCACCACGAGGGTTATCCCAAGAGACCCAGTACTTC
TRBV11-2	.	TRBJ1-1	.	CASSFTLTEAFF	TGTGCCAGCAGCTTTACCCTGACTGAAGCTTTCTTT
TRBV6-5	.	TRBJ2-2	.	CASSYSRVRGSGELFF	TGTGCCAGCAGTTACTCTCGGGTCCGAGGGTCCGGGGAGCTGTTTTTT
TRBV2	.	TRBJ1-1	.	CASCVEAMNTEAFF	TGTGCCAGTTGTGTGGAGGCGATGAACACTGAAGCTTTCTTT
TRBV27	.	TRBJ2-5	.	CASSLLSAGRETQYF	TGTGCCAGCAGTTTATTGTCGGCAGGTCGGGAGACCCAGTACTTC
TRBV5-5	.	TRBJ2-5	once	CASSLWANKETQYF	TGTGCCAGCAGCTTGTGGGCAAACAAAGAGACCCAGTACTTC
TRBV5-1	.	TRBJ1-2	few	CASRTEGGVGGYTF	TGCGCCAGCAGGACTGAGGGCGGCGTAGGGGGCTACACCTTC
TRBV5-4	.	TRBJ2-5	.	CASSLERPGETQYF	TGTGCCAGCAGCTTGGAACGTCCCGGTGAGACCCAGTACTTC
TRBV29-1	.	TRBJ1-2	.	CSVDQRTDVYGYTF	TGCAGCGTTGACCAACGGACAGACGTCTATGGCTACACCTTC
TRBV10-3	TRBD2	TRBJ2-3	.	CAIRGTSGSTDTQYF	TGTGCCATCAGGGGGACTAGCGGGAGCACAGATACGCAGTATTTT
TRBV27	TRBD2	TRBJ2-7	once	CASSSRLAGGLYEQYF	TGTGCCAGCAGTTCCCGACTAGCGGGAGGGCTGTACGAGCAGTACTTC
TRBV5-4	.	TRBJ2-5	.	CASSQRGGTEETQYF	TGTGCCAGCAGCCAACGTGGGGGGACAGAAGAGACCCAGTACTTC
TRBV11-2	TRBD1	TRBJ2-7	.	CASSTLGDRTYEQYF	TGTGCCAGCAGCACACTAGGGGACAGAACCTACGAGCAGTACTTC
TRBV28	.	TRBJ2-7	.	CASSLPPLGYYEQYF	TGTGCCAGCAGTTTACCCCCGCTAGGGTACTACGAGCAGTACTTC
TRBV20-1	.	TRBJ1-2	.	CSATLWGYTF	TGCAGTGCTACCCTCTGGGGCTACACCTTC
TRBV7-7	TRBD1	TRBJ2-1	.	CASSPSWDRGGEQFF	TGTGCTAGCAGCCCGAGCTGGGACAGGGGAGGTGAGCAGTTCTTC
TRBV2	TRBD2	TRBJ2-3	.	CASRPSGGTDTQYF	TGTGCCAGCAGACCTAGCGGGGGCACAGATACGCAGTATTTT
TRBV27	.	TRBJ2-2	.	CASSGEYTGELFF	TGTGCCAGCAGTGGGGAATACACCGGGGAGCTGTTTTTT
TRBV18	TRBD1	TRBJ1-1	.	CASTSRGGSTEAFF	TGTGCCAGCACAAGCAGAGGGGGCTCTACTGAAGCTTTCTTT
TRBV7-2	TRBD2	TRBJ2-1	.	CASSLSSGRFNEQFF	TGTGCCAGCAGCTTAAGTAGCGGGAGGTTCAATGAGCAGTTCTTC
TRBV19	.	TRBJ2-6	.	CATRREDRRAGANVLTF	TGTGCCACCCGGAGGGAGGACAGAAGAGCTGGGGCCAACGTCCTGACTTTC
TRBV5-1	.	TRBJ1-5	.	CASSLYTGGNQPQHF	TGCGCCAGCAGCTTGTATACGGGAGGCAATCAGCCCCAGCATTTT
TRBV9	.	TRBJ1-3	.	CASSWRETGAGNTIYF	TGTGCCAGCAGCTGGCGAGAGACGGGGGCTGGAAACACCATATATTTT
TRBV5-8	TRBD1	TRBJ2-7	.	CASREPGTGIFYEQYF	TGTGCCAGCAGGGAACCCGGGACAGGGATTTTCTACGAGCAGTACTTC
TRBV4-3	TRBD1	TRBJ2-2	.	CASSKNRGPNTGELFF	TGCGCCAGCAGCAAAAACAGGGGCCCGAACACCGGGGAGCTGTTTTTT
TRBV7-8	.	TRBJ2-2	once	CASSYRVSANTGELFF	TGTGCCAGCAGCTACAGGGTGTCGGCGAACACCGGGGAGCTGTTTTTT
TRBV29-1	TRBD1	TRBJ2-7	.	CSVTGGYEQYF	TGCAGCGTTACAGGGGGCTACGAGCAGTACTTC
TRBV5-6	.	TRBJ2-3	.	CASSLEAVRSTDTQYF	TGTGCCAGCAGCTTGGAAGCCGTCAGAAGCACAGATACGCAGTATTTT
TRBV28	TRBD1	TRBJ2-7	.	CASRGQGASYEQYF	TGTGCCAGCAGGGGCCAGGGGGCTTCCTACGAGCAGTACTTC
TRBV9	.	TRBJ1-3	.	CASSVEGAGNTIYF	TGTGCCAGCAGCGTAGAGGGAGCTGGAAACACCATATATTTT
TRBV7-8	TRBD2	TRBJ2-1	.	CASSTPSGREFRNEQFF	TGTGCCAGCAGCACACCTTCGGGGCGGGAGTTCCGCAATGAGCAGTTCTTC
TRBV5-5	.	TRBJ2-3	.	CASSLAGGAYRGTQYF	TGTGCCAGCAGCTTGGCCGGCGGGGCCTACCGGGGGACGCAGTATTTT
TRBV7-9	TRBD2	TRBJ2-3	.	CASSPLSGRARTDTQYF	TGTGCCAGCAGCCCCCTTAGCGGGAGGGCGCGGACAGATACGCAGTATTTT
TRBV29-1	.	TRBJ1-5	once	CSVGGVGNQPQHF	TGCAGCGTTGGAGGGGTGGGCAATCAGCCCCAGCATTTT
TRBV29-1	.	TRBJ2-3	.	CSVGGTSTDTQYF	TGCAGCGTTGGGGGAACTAGCACAGATACGCAGTATTTT
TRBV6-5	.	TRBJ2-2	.	CASSYGQTTGELFF	TGTGCCAGCAGTTACGGACAGACCACCGGGGAGCTGTTTTTT
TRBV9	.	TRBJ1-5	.	CASSVGSNQPQHF	TGTGCCAGCAGCGTGGGGAGCAATCAGCCCCAGCATTTT
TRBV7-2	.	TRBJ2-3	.	CASSLGTHTDTQYF	TGTGCCAGCAGCTTAGGCACCCACACAGATACGCAGTATTTT
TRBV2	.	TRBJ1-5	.	CASSPLDQPQHF	TGTGCCAGCAGTCCCCTCGATCAGCCCCAGCATTTT
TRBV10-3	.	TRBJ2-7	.	CAISEYRDYEQYF	TGTGCCATCAGTGAATACCGGGACTACGAGCAGTACTTC